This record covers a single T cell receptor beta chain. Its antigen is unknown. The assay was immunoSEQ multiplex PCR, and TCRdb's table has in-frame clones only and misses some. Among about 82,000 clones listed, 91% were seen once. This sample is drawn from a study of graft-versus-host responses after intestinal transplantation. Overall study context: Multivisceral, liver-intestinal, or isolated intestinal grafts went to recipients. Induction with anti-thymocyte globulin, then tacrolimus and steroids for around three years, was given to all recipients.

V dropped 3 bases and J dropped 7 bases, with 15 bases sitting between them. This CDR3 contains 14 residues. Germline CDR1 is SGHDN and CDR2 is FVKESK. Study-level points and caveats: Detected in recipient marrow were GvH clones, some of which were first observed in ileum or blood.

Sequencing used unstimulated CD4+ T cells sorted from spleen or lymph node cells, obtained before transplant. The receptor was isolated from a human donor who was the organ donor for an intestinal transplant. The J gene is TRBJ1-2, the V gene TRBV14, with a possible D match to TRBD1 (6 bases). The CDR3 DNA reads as TGTGCCAGCAGCCACAGGGGCGCCATTATTGGCTACACCTTC. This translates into CASSHRGAIIGYTF.